These 25 T cell receptor beta chains came from one sample sequenced in a study of T cell changes during pregnancy in multiple sclerosis. Clones were read by immunoSEQ multiplex PCR, and TCRdb kept only the in-frame ones, dropping some. This sample has approximately 98,000 clones; 90% to 95% occur once, and the top ten carry roughly 2%. This specimen was peripheral blood, taken after pregnancy. These receptor sequences come from a female donor in good health, enrolled as a control in a pregnancy study.

The chain has TRBV9 and TRBJ1-5, with 7 bases identical to TRBD1. The V and J ends lost 6 bases and 6 bases, in that order; junction bases with no gene match: 9. The CDR3 spans 14 residues. Germline CDR1 and CDR2: SGDLS and YYNGEE. CDR3 DNA sequence: TGTGCCAGCACCCGGACAGGTAGTAGTCAGCCCCAGCATTTT. Translated: CASTRTGSSQPQHF. Complete variable domain (other parts from reference TRBV9 and TRBJ1-5): DSGVTQTPKHLITATGQRVTLRCSPRSGDLSVYWYQQSLDQGLQFLIQYYNGEERAKGNILERFSAQQFPDLHSELNLSSLELGDSALYFCASTRTGSSQPQHFGDGTRLSIL.

CDR3 sequence: CASSAGTSASYEQYF. DNA of the CDR3: TGTGCCAGCAGCGCCGGGACTAGCGCATCCTACGAGCAGTACTTC. The rearrangement joins TRBV21-1 to TRBJ2-7; the D call in the table, TRBD2, was not verified against the DNA. TRBV21-1 is classified as a pseudogene. CDR3 length equals 15 residues.

The CDR3 is CASRGDSNYGYTF. CDR3 nucleotides: TGTGCCAGCAGGGGGGACAGTAACTATGGCTACACCTTC. The chain recombines TRBV28 with TRBJ1-2, with 7 positions matching TRBD1. J lost 1 base, V lost 6 bases, and 2 bases had no gene match. The CDR3 has 13 amino acids. Germline CDR1 is MDHEN and CDR2 is SYDVKM.

This sequence joins TRBV2 and TRBJ1-4; 8 bases line up with TRBD1. This CDR3 comprises 13 residues. V lost 9 bases, J lost 5 bases, and 5 bases stayed unmatched. Germline V gene sequence: CDR1 SNHLY, CDR2 FYNNEI. The CDR3 sequence: CASSGGGNEKLFF. DNA of the CDR3: TGTGCCAGTTCAGGGGGCGGGAATGAAAAACTGTTTTTT.

The chain combines TRBV7-9 with TRBJ1-2; possibly TRBD1 for D (5 bases). Trimming cost V 5 bases and J 5 bases, with 18 bases left between them. Germline CDR1 SEHNR, CDR2 FQNEAQ (reference sequence). The CDR3 spans 15 residues. CDR3 coding DNA: TGTGCCAGCAGCCCTAAGGGGAGGGAGTCGTATGGCTACACCTTC. Encoded protein: CASSPKGRESYGYTF.

The CDR3, as DNA: TGTGCCAGCAGTGACGGTTTTCTGGACACCGGGGAGCTGTTTTTT. Translated, it gives CASSDGFLDTGELFF. The rearrangement uses TRBV6-1 and TRBJ2-2, with D unresolved. The CDR3 consists of 15 residues. The V and J ends lost 3 bases and 3 bases respectively, with 11 bases between them. Germline V CDR1 and CDR2: MNHNS, SASEGT.

The chain combines TRBV15 with TRBJ1-2; D call uncertain. Germline V gene lookup returns CDR1 LNHNV and CDR2 YYDKDF (reference sequence). This CDR3 region has 15 residues. V dropped 1 base and J dropped 6 bases, with 15 bases sitting between them. The CDR3 DNA is TGTGCCACCAGCAGAGCTCGAAGAGACACCAATGGCTACACCTTC. Its translation: CATSRARRDTNGYTF.

About this clone itself: Distinct nucleotide sequences in the sample also encode this CDR3. The chain joins TRBV5-1 to TRBJ1-2, with D hard to call. The ends were cut back, 0 bases at V and 3 bases at J, with 6 bases in the middle. Germline CDR1 is SGHRS and CDR2 is YFSETQ. The CDR3 extends over 13 amino acids. CDR3 bases: TGCGCCAGCAGCTTGGCCGGGGACTATGGCTACACCTTC. Translated, it gives CASSLAGDYGYTF.

In this sample, this clone turned up once. This chain links TRBV19 with TRBJ2-3; D might be TRBD1 (5 bases). V was pared by 6 bases and J by 7 bases, with 14 bases between. There are 13 residues in the CDR3. In germline, CDR1 is LNHDA, CDR2 SQIVND (reference sequence). The CDR3 coding sequence is TGTGCCAGTAGCCTCCAAGGGGTTAATACGCAGTATTTT. Encoded protein: CASSLQGVNTQYF.

The chain joins TRBV9 to TRBJ1-2; D not resolved. V was clipped by 4 bases and J by 3 bases, with 16 bases between them. The CDR3 is 15 amino acids. Germline lookup yields CDR1 SGDLS and CDR2 YYNGEE. CDR3 residues: CASSSRRGNDYGYTF. The CDR3 DNA reads TGTGCCAGCAGCTCCCGACGCGGTAATGACTATGGCTACACCTTC.

Points on this clone: Other nucleotide sequences in the sample specify the same CDR3. The genes are TRBV7-9 and TRBJ1-1, with 7 nucleotides matching TRBD1. V was pared by 5 bases and J by 4 bases, with 7 bases of the junction left unmatched. From germline, CDR1 is SEHNR and CDR2 FQNEAQ (reference sequence). CDR3 length: 14 amino acids. CDR3 DNA sequence: TGTGCCAGCAGCCCCCAGGGGGGAGGCACTGAAGCTTTCTTT. This gives the protein CASSPQGGGTEAFF.

Within the sample, this clone is medium-sized. This chain connects TRBV19 to TRBJ2-3; tentative D call: TRBD1 (7 bases). The CDR3 loop spans 15 amino acids. V dropped 10 bases and J dropped 4 bases, with 21 bases sitting between them. Germline lookup yields CDR1 LNHDA and CDR2 SQIVND (reference sequence). CDR3 bases: TGTGCCACCGAGGAGGGGGCGAGGGGCGCAGATACGCAGTATTTT. As protein: CATEEGARGADTQYF.

The chain is built from TRBV25-1 and TRBJ2-7; 7 bases match TRBD1. With V trimmed by 5 bases and J by 7 bases, 14 bases remained unmatched. The length of the CDR3 is 15 residues. Looked up from germline, CDR1 is MGHDK and CDR2 is SYGVNS. CDR3 in amino acids: CASSSPGTVFSEQYF. Written as DNA, the CDR3 is TGTGCCAGCAGTTCCCCCGGGACAGTCTTTTCGGAGCAGTACTTC.

This chain links TRBV11-2 with TRBJ1-2; 7 bases map to TRBD1. Germline CDR1 SGHAT, CDR2 FQNNGV. The junction had 10 bases not matched to a gene; V was cut back by 0 bases and J by 6 bases. This CDR3 spans 16 amino acids. CDR3 loop: CASSLELGQWSDGYTF. In DNA, the CDR3 is TGTGCCAGCAGCTTAGAGTTGGGACAGTGGTCCGATGGCTACACCTTC.

The chain is built from TRBV7-2 and TRBJ1-3; TRBD1 agrees at 12 bases. CDR3 size: 17 residues. The trim removed 3 bases at V and 2 bases at J, leaving 5 bases unmatched. Germline values: CDR1 SGHTA, CDR2 FQGNSA. The CDR3 sequence: CASSFWGQGAAGNTIYF. The CDR3 DNA is TGTGCCAGCAGCTTTTGGGGACAGGGGGCGGCTGGAAACACCATATATTTT.

J is TRBJ1-4 and V is TRBV28; tentatively, D is TRBD1 (6 bases). V lost 5 bases and J 4 bases, leaving 14 bases between the germline ends. This CDR3 is 15 amino acids long. From germline, CDR1 is MDHEN and CDR2 SYDVKM. CDR3 sequence: CASSPATGVNEKLFF. The CDR3 bases are TGTGCCAGCAGTCCCGCGACAGGAGTTAATGAAAAACTGTTTTTT.

This chain links TRBV16 with TRBJ1-2; 10 positions match TRBD1. Unmatched junction bases numbered 3, after V lost 0 bases and J lost 8 bases. Germline V gives CDR1 KGHSY, CDR2 FQNENV. This CDR3 region has 14 residues. CDR3 sequence reads: CASSQSDRGHGYTF. Written as DNA, the CDR3 is TGTGCCAGCAGCCAATCCGACAGGGGGCACGGCTACACCTTC.

The chain carries TRBV10-3 and TRBJ1-6; TRBD1 matches 7 bases. The CDR3 sequence is 14 residues long. V lost 8 bases, J lost 3 bases, and 4 bases stayed unmatched. Germline CDR1 is ENHRY and CDR2 is SYGVKD. The CDR3, as DNA: TGTGCCATCGGGGGGACAGACTATAATTCACCCCTCCACTTT. Its translation: CAIGGTDYNSPLHF.

V usage is TRBV13 and J usage is TRBJ2-5; D is perhaps TRBD2 (5 bases). The germline V gene encodes CDR1 PRHDT and CDR2 FYEKMQ (reference sequence). The CDR3 consists of 14 residues. Between the trimmed V and J ends, which lost 3 bases and 5 bases, there was a span of 13 bases. The CDR3 sequence: CASSLGSPGETQYF. DNA of the CDR3: TGTGCCAGCAGCTTGGGGTCGCCGGGGGAGACCCAGTACTTC.

The rearrangement joins TRBV30 to TRBJ1-5; 7 bases fit TRBD1. V lost 2 bases, J lost 0 bases, and 4 bases stayed unmatched. Germline CDR1 is GTSNPN and CDR2 is SVGIG (reference sequence). This CDR3 is 15 amino acids long. CDR3: CAWSKGQNSNQPQHF. CDR3 DNA sequence: TGTGCCTGGAGTAAGGGACAGAATAGCAATCAGCCCCAGCATTTT.

V and J are TRBV18 and TRBJ2-2; 7 bases fit TRBD1. Germline values: CDR1 KGHSH, CDR2 LQKENI. The V segment lost 7 bases and the J segment 3 bases; nucleotides outside the gene matches: 11. The CDR3 is made up of 16 amino acids. This chain's CDR3 is CASFAPGQPHTGELFF. The CDR3 region has the DNA TGTGCCAGCTTTGCCCCGGGACAGCCGCACACCGGGGAGCTGTTTTTT.

This sequence joins TRBV6-1 and TRBJ2-5, with 7 bases identical to TRBD1. The V segment lost 5 bases and the J segment 13 bases; nucleotides outside the gene matches: 16. Germline V CDR1 and CDR2: MNHNS, SASEGT. The CDR3 spans 14 residues. The CDR3 reads CASSSGTATIGGYF. The CDR3 DNA reads as TGTGCCAGCAGTTCCGGGACAGCTACGATCGGTGGGTACTTC.

This clone showed up many times. The chain recombines TRBV6-1 with TRBJ1-3, with TRBD1 matching over 9 bases. The CDR3 is 17 residues long. Trimming took 11 bases from V and 0 from J; bases not matched to a gene: 14. Germline V gene data show CDR1 as MNHNS and CDR2 as SASEGT. The CDR3 protein is CAGSGQGPSPSGNTIYF. Written as DNA, the CDR3 is TGTGCCGGGAGTGGACAGGGGCCGTCCCCCTCTGGAAACACCATATATTTT.

The rearrangement joins TRBV5-5 to TRBJ2-3, with a tentative D call TRBD1 (5 bases). The CDR3 contains 14 residues. The germline V gene has CDR1 SGHKS and CDR2 YYEKEE (reference sequence). V lost 5 bases to trimming and J lost 0 bases, with 10 bases between them. CDR3 sequence reads: CASSPTESTDTQYF. As DNA, the CDR3 is TGTGCCAGCAGTCCGACAGAAAGCACAGATACGCAGTATTTT.

This sequence joins TRBV19 and TRBJ1-5, with TRBD1 identical over 7 bases. Germline V gene lookup returns CDR1 LNHDA and CDR2 SQIVND (reference sequence). This CDR3 has 16 amino acids. The trim removed 1 base at V and 6 bases at J, leaving 9 bases unmatched. DNA for the CDR3: TGTGCCAGTAGTATAGGACAGGGAAATAATGGTCAGCCCCAGCATTTT. Translation gives CASSIGQGNNGQPQHF.